Listed here are 17 T cell receptor beta chains from one sample, sequenced in a study of shared clonotypes between healthy human individuals (dated by TCRdb to 2020 to 2021). The library was produced with the immunoSEQ multiplex PCR assay. TCRdb retrieved this table from immuneACCESS and kept in-frame rearrangements only. Not all clones are present; in checked studies, unresolved V genes account for under half, and no reason is known for the remainder. The sample yields a few hundred thousand clones; 95% to 98% were counted once. In total, the top ten clones hold around 0.057% of the sample. The sequenced material came from naive CD4+ T cells sorted from blood. What this sample's cell subset or site label stands for: CD45RA+ positively selected. These receptors were taken from a woman aged 25-40 years in good health.

J is TRBJ1-1 and V is TRBV6-6; D may be TRBD1 (6 bases). The CDR3 covers 15 residues. The V gene's germline CDR1 is MNHNY and CDR2 SVGAGI (reference sequence). V was cut by 2 bases and J by 1 base, with 11 bases left in between. The DNA of the CDR3 is TGTGCCAGCAGTTACACCGAACAGGGGAACACTGAAGCTTTCTTT. Translating it yields CASSYTEQGNTEAFF.

The sample holds one count of this clone. V usage is TRBV2 and J usage is TRBJ2-5; D is perhaps TRBD1 or TRBD2 (6 bases each). CDR3 size: 14 residues. The V gene's germline CDR1 is SNHLY and CDR2 FYNNEI. The V gene lost 6 bases and the J gene lost 4 bases, with 15 bases spanning the gap. The CDR3 loop is CASSPGVGGETQYF. Written as DNA, the CDR3 is TGTGCCAGCAGCCCAGGGGTGGGGGGAGAGACCCAGTACTTC.

The chain combines TRBV29-1 with TRBJ1-1; D gene unclear. Looked up from germline, CDR1 is SQVTM and CDR2 is ANQGSEA. This CDR3 is 14 amino acids long. V was shortened by 6 bases and J by 2 bases, with 16 bases between the two germline ends. CDR3 in amino acids: CSVHADGENTEAFF. The CDR3 region has the DNA TGCAGCGTACATGCCGACGGGGAAAACACTGAAGCTTTCTTT.

V usage is TRBV19 and J usage is TRBJ2-1, with 8 positions matching TRBD1. This CDR3 spans 16 amino acids. With V trimmed by 9 bases and J by 6 bases, 16 bases remained unmatched. In germline, CDR1 is LNHDA, CDR2 SQIVND (reference sequence). The CDR3 region has the DNA TGTGCCAGCACCGACAGGGGAGCCCTGGCCCCCAATGAGCAGTTCTTC. As protein: CASTDRGALAPNEQFF.

CDR3 DNA: TGTGCCAGCAGTGAATCTATGGGGGGCGAGCAGTACTTC. This gives the protein CASSESMGGEQYF. J is TRBJ2-7 and V is TRBV2; the D gene is possibly TRBD2 (6 bases). The CDR3 contains 13 residues. Germline assignment: CDR1 SNHLY and CDR2 FYNNEI. Trimming pared 2 bases from V and 6 bases from J, leaving 11 bases between.

The V call is TRBV9, the J call TRBJ1-3; 7 nucleotides match TRBD1. Germline trimming cut 3 bases from V and 10 bases from J; bases unmatched to any gene: 16. This CDR3 has 16 residues. The V gene's germline CDR1 is SGDLS and CDR2 YYNGEE. CDR3 coding DNA: TGTGCCAGCAGCGCCTCCGAGTCAGGGGGACCGAGGACCATATATTTT. Its translation is CASSASESGGPRTIYF.

The V gene is TRBV19, the J gene TRBJ1-5; no definite D call. The germline V and J ends were trimmed by 10 bases and 3 bases, with 19 bases remaining between them. CDR1 LNHDA and CDR2 SQIVND come from the germline V gene (reference sequence). This CDR3 is 15 amino acids long. This CDR3 is CATARSRDLNQPQHF. The CDR3 DNA reads as TGTGCCACCGCACGGAGCCGAGACCTCAATCAGCCCCAGCATTTT.

The chain joins TRBV4-2 to TRBJ1-3; D not resolved. CDR3 length: 17 residues. Trimming cost V 1 base and J 2 bases, with 15 bases left between them. CDR1 is LGHNA, CDR2 YNFKEQ, per germline. In nucleotides, the CDR3 is TGTGCCAGCAGCCAAGTGATAACCCGACTGACTGGAAACACCATATATTTT. Its protein product is CASSQVITRLTGNTIYF.

A word on this clone: Other DNA sequences in this specimen translate into the identical CDR3. The J gene is TRBJ2-7, the V gene TRBV28, with unresolved D. CDR1 is MDHEN and CDR2 is SYDVKM in the germline V gene. The V end was cut by 7 bases, the J end by 2 bases, with 6 bases between. The CDR3 contains 11 residues. CDR3 amino acids: CASKGPYEQYF. The CDR3 nucleotides are TGTGCCAGCAAAGGACCCTACGAGCAGTACTTC.

This sequence joins TRBV18 and TRBJ1-1; D remains unclear. The CDR3 is made up of 15 amino acids. V was shortened by 3 bases and J by 1 base, with 12 bases between the two germline ends. Germline V CDR1 and CDR2: KGHSH, LQKENI. The CDR3, as DNA: TGTGCCAGCTCACCCTCCGGCCCAGGGAACACTGAAGCTTTCTTT. The encoded protein is CASSPSGPGNTEAFF. Full variable domain (remainder filled in from reference TRBV18 and TRBJ1-1): NAGVMQNPRHLVRRRGQEARLRCSPMKGHSHVYWYRQLPEEGLKFMVYLQKENIIDESGMPKERFSAEFPKEGPSILRIQQVVRGDSAAYFCASSPSGPGNTEAFFGQGTRLTVV.

The chain employs TRBV14 and TRBJ2-7; tentative D call: TRBD1 (6 bases). V lost 7 bases and J 6 bases, leaving 7 bases between the germline ends. This CDR3 is built from 10 residues. The germline gives CDR1 SGHDN, CDR2 FVKESK. In DNA, the CDR3 is TGTGCCAGCACAGGGGTCGAGCAGTACTTC. Translated, it gives CASTGVEQYF. Full variable domain (remainder filled in from reference TRBV14 and TRBJ2-7): EAGVTQFPSHSVIEKGQTVTLRCDPISGHDNLYWYRRVMGKEIKFLLHFVKESKQDESGMPNNRFLAERTGGTYSTLKVQPAELEDSGVYFCASTGVEQYFGPGTRLTVT.

This clone showed up just once. The chain has TRBV2 and TRBJ2-4; no definite D call. The V end lost 2 bases, the J end lost 9 bases, and 23 bases lay between the germline ends. Germline-derived CDR1 and CDR2 are SNHLY and FYNNEI. The CDR3 is made up of 17 amino acids. The CDR3, as DNA: TGTGCCAGCAGTGAAAATTCGGGCAGTCCAGCCAAGTGCATTCAGTACTTC. Translated, it gives CASSENSGSPAKCIQYF. Using reference TRBV2 and TRBJ2-4 for the parts outside the CDR3, the full variable domain is EPEVTQTPSHQVTQMGQEVILRCVPISNHLYFYWYRQILGQKVEFLVSFYNNEISEKSEIFDDQFSVERPDGSNFTLKIRSTKLEDSAMYFCASSENSGSPAKCIQYFGAGTRLSVL.

For this clone: The junction does not match germline at one end; this may be a read error. This sample includes further DNA sequences coding for the same CDR3. The rearrangement joins TRBV2 to TRBJ2-7; D remains unclear. In germline, CDR1 is SNHLY, CDR2 FYNNEI. The CDR3 runs 12 residues. CDR3 nucleotides: TGTGCCAGCAGAGAAGGCGGCTACGAGCAGTACTTC. Its translation is CASREGGYEQYF.

V is TRBV29-1 and J is TRBJ2-7, with TRBD2 matching over 7 bases. Germline loops: CDR1 SQVTM, CDR2 ANQGSEA. This CDR3 has 13 residues. V lost 3 bases, J lost 6 bases, and 8 bases stayed unmatched. CDR3 nucleotides: TGCAGCGTTGATCAGACTAGCACCGGCGAGCAGTACTTC. It encodes CSVDQTSTGEQYF.

The rearrangement links TRBV5-6 to TRBJ1-2; D is unresolved. CDR1 is SGHDT and CDR2 is YYEEEE in the germline V gene. CDR3 length equals 16 residues. Trimming took off 5 bases at V and 0 bases at J, with 17 bases between the two ends. CDR3 sequence: CASRPRPYNPNYGYTF. DNA of the CDR3: TGTGCCAGCAGACCCCGACCGTACAACCCTAACTATGGCTACACCTTC.

The chain's CDR3 is CASSARYTSGRFNEQFF. CDR3 sequence (DNA): TGTGCCAGCAGCGCACGCTACACTAGCGGGAGGTTTAATGAGCAGTTCTTC. This chain links TRBV9 with TRBJ2-1, with 12 bases lining up with TRBD2. The CDR3 loop spans 17 amino acids. Germline V gives CDR1 SGDLS, CDR2 YYNGEE. J gave up 7 bases and V 3 bases, and 11 bases lay outside the gene matches.

The chain is built from TRBV9 and TRBJ1-4, with D unresolved. The germline V gene encodes CDR1 SGDLS and CDR2 YYNGEE. The CDR3 is made up of 16 amino acids. Trimming removed 0 bases from V and 0 bases from J, with 9 bases in between. This chain's CDR3 is CASSVGDRATNEKLFF. The CDR3 DNA follows: TGTGCCAGCAGCGTAGGGGATAGGGCAACTAATGAAAAACTGTTTTTT.